This is a list of T cell receptor beta chains from one sample in a study of blood T cell repertoires in COVID-19. The repertoire was sequenced with immunoSEQ multiplex PCR; TCRdb's copy has only in-frame clones and lacks some. Altogether around 340,000 clones are present, 80% to 90% being singletons, with the ten largest covering around 4%. The sequenced sample consisted of PBMCs or T cells enriched from blood (not recorded which). These receptors all stem from a woman aged 40 to 50 with acute COVID-19. CDR3s include the opening cysteine and the closing phenylalanine or tryptophan. The D gene is left open where the match is weak. Clone size, where shown, is once, few, many, or a class for clones that have expanded.

V gene	J gene	clone size	D gene	CDR3 protein	CDR3 DNA
TRBV5-1	TRBJ2-3	.	TRBD1	CASSYRTGSTDTQYF	TGCGCCAGCAGCTACAGGACAGGGAGCACAGATACGCAGTATTTT
TRBV28	TRBJ1-2	few	.	CASSPTGQGNYGYTF	TGTGCCAGCAGCCCGACCGGGCAGGGGAACTATGGCTACACCTTC
TRBV18	TRBJ1-5	.	.	CASSPRSPPGQHF	TGTGCCAGCTCACCAAGATCCCCTCCGGGACAGCATTTT
TRBV19	TRBJ2-3	.	TRBD2	CASSRTSGGDTQYF	TGTGCCAGTAGTCGGACTAGCGGAGGGGATACGCAGTATTTT
TRBV4-1	TRBJ2-4	.	.	CASSQAWPDRRAGVGAKNIQYF	TGCGCCAGCAGCCAAGCCTGGCCGGACAGGCGAGCGGGAGTCGGGGCCAAAAACATTCAGTACTTC
TRBV9	TRBJ2-3	.	.	CASSAFTSRPSETQYF	TGTGCCAGCAGCGCATTTACATCAAGGCCCTCGGAGACGCAGTATTTT
TRBV6-5	TRBJ1-6	.	TRBD1	CASRTGGNSPLHF	TGTGCCAGTAGGACAGGGGGGAATTCACCCCTCCACTTT
TRBV28	TRBJ1-2	.	TRBD1	CASNSSPGQAFHGYTF	TGTGCCAGCAACTCTTCACCCGGACAGGCCTTTCATGGCTACACCTTC
TRBV6-5	TRBJ1-2	.	.	CASSSRRGNFYGYTF	TGTGCCAGCAGCAGCCGGCGGGGGAATTTCTATGGCTACACCTTC
TRBV19	TRBJ2-5	.	.	CASSVAMRETQYF	TGTGCCAGTAGTGTAGCGATGAGAGAGACCCAGTACTTC
TRBV9	TRBJ1-2	.	.	CASSVEGQGNYGYTF	TGTGCCAGCAGCGTGGAGGGGCAGGGAAACTATGGCTACACCTTC
TRBV5-1	TRBJ1-1	.	TRBD1	CASSGTGTGHTEAFF	TGCGCCAGCAGCGGGACCGGGACAGGGCACACTGAAGCTTTCTTT
TRBV27	TRBJ1-1	.	TRBD1	CASSIDPTGMNTEAFF	TGTGCCAGCAGTATCGATCCGACAGGGATGAACACTGAAGCTTTCTTT
TRBV7-2	TRBJ2-5	.	TRBD2	CASSLAVAGTTKTQYF	TGTGCCAGCAGCTTAGCGGTAGCGGGAACCACAAAGACCCAGTACTTC
TRBV7-2	TRBJ2-1	.	.	CASSLGLASNEQFF	TGTGCCAGCAGCTTAGGCCTAGCATCGAATGAGCAGTTCTTC
TRBV4-2	TRBJ2-1	.	TRBD1	CASSQGAGQGVNEQFF	TGTGCCAGCAGCCAAGGGGCGGGACAGGGGGTGAATGAGCAGTTCTTC
TRBV19	TRBJ1-2	once	.	CASRPGSIADYGYTF	TGTGCCAGTAGACCAGGGTCCATAGCTGACTATGGCTACACCTTC
TRBV3-1/TRBV3-2	TRBJ1-1	.	TRBD1	CASSDRVGTEAFF	TGTGCCAGCAGCGACAGGGTAGGCACTGAAGCTTTCTTT
TRBV27	TRBJ2-7	.	.	CASSLLRGYSYEQYF	TGTGCCAGCAGTTTACTCAGGGGCTACTCCTACGAGCAGTACTTC
TRBV27	TRBJ1-6	.	TRBD1	CASSLLGQEGYNSPLHF	TGTGCCAGCAGTCTACTCGGACAGGAAGGTTATAATTCACCCCTCCACTTT
TRBV7-6	TRBJ1-1	.	.	CASSPTMNTEAFF	TGTGCCAGCAGCCCAACTATGAACACTGAAGCTTTCTTT
TRBV5-1	TRBJ2-3	.	.	CASSLVTVGPDTQYF	TGCGCCAGCAGCTTGGTGACAGTCGGGCCAGATACGCAGTATTTT
TRBV11-2	TRBJ1-2	.	.	CASSHAPAANYGYTF	TGTGCCAGCAGCCACGCCCCCGCGGCGAACTATGGCTACACCTTC
TRBV28	TRBJ1-1	.	TRBD1	CASSSTGTGGTEAFF	TGTGCCAGCAGTTCTACCGGGACAGGGGGCACTGAAGCTTTCTTT
TRBV13	TRBJ2-1	few	.	CASSGYRRGEQFF	TGTGCCAGCAGCGGATACCGGAGGGGTGAGCAGTTCTTC
TRBV28	TRBJ2-2	.	TRBD2	CASTFGGVTGELFF	TGTGCCAGCACCTTCGGGGGGGTCACCGGGGAGCTGTTTTTT
TRBV6-5	TRBJ1-1	.	.	CASSDRGTVNTEAFF	TGTGCCAGCAGCGATCGGGGGACTGTGAACACTGAAGCTTTCTTT
TRBV27	TRBJ2-7	.	TRBD1	CASSLTVPGQVSYEQYF	TGTGCCAGCAGTCTCACCGTGCCGGGACAGGTCTCCTACGAGCAGTACTTC
TRBV20-1	TRBJ1-2	.	TRBD1	CSASQGAKSYGYTF	TGCAGTGCTAGTCAGGGGGCGAAATCCTATGGCTACACCTTC
TRBV7-8	TRBJ1-2	.	.	CASSPKQGSGYTF	TGTGCCAGCAGCCCGAAACAGGGCTCCGGCTACACCTTC
TRBV4-3	TRBJ1-2	.	.	CASSPGGSGMGYGYTF	TGCGCCAGCAGCCCCGGGGGGTCAGGGATGGGCTATGGCTACACCTTC
TRBV9	TRBJ1-3	.	.	CASSVGAFGNTIYF	TGTGCCAGCAGCGTGGGGGCGTTCGGAAACACCATATATTTT
TRBV6-1	TRBJ2-3	.	.	CASSEALSVSTDTQYF	TGTGCCAGCAGTGAAGCGCTTTCGGTTAGCACAGATACGCAGTATTTT
TRBV28	TRBJ1-2	.	.	CASVSPTGGNSGYTF	TGTGCCAGCGTCTCCCCCACCGGGGGGAATTCTGGCTACACCTTC
TRBV18	TRBJ2-4	.	.	CASSPRNRDLKNIQYF	TGTGCCAGCTCACCCCGAAACAGGGACCTGAAAAACATTCAGTACTTC
TRBV2	TRBJ2-3	.	TRBD2	CASSTPYPGTSGATQYF	TGTGCCAGCAGTACACCCTACCCCGGGACTAGCGGAGCTACGCAGTATTTT
TRBV2	TRBJ2-5	.	TRBD1	CASSGPGQGLYQETQYF	TGTGCCAGCAGTGGGCCGGGACAGGGTCTGTACCAAGAGACCCAGTACTTC
TRBV3-1/TRBV3-2	TRBJ2-5	.	TRBD2	CASSQVFGGGETQYF	TGTGCCAGCAGCCAAGTTTTCGGGGGAGGGGAGACCCAGTACTTC
TRBV7-2	TRBJ1-2	.	.	CASSLLTGSYGYTF	TGTGCCAGCAGCCTACTAACAGGGAGCTATGGCTACACCTTC
TRBV6-4	TRBJ2-1	once	TRBD2	CASSILAGAYNEQFF	TGTGCCAGCAGTATCCTAGCGGGAGCTTACAATGAGCAGTTCTTC
TRBV11-2	TRBJ1-5	.	TRBD1	CASSIQGNQPQHF	TGTGCCAGCAGCATACAGGGGAATCAGCCCCAGCATTTT
TRBV7-9	TRBJ1-1	.	.	CASTLRTPNTEAFF	TGTGCCAGCACTCTCCGGACACCGAACACTGAAGCTTTCTTT
TRBV9	TRBJ1-2	.	TRBD1	CASSVQTTGGDGYTF	TGTGCCAGCAGCGTCCAGACAACAGGGGGCGATGGCTACACCTTC
TRBV5-8	TRBJ2-1	.	TRBD2	CASSFGIAGGPYEQFF	TGTGCCAGCAGCTTCGGAATAGCGGGAGGGCCCTATGAGCAGTTCTTC
TRBV9	TRBJ2-1	.	.	CASSVSQRSNNEQFF	TGTGCCAGCAGCGTATCCCAGCGGTCGAACAATGAGCAGTTCTTC
TRBV14	TRBJ1-2	.	.	CASSQVSALNYGYTF	TGTGCCAGCAGCCAAGTCAGCGCCCTTAACTATGGCTACACCTTC
TRBV19	TRBJ1-1	.	.	CASTYGGEMSTEAFF	TGTGCCAGTACATACGGAGGGGAGATGAGCACTGAAGCTTTCTTT
TRBV10-3	TRBJ1-2	.	.	CAMRTATNYGYTF	TGTGCCATGCGGACAGCCACTAACTATGGCTACACCTTC
TRBV6-5	TRBJ2-7	.	TRBD1	CASRSPSDRAHEQYF	TGTGCCAGCAGAAGCCCATCTGACAGGGCCCACGAGCAGTACTTC
TRBV28	TRBJ1-1	.	TRBD1	CASSLSTGGVNTEAFF	TGTGCCAGCAGTTTATCCACAGGGGGTGTGAACACTGAAGCTTTCTTT
TRBV11-3	TRBJ2-5	.	.	CASSEAVGSSQYF	TGTGCCAGCAGCGAAGCGGTGGGATCTAGCCAGTACTTC
TRBV4-3	TRBJ1-5	.	.	CASSQYRDQPQHF	TGCGCCAGCAGCCAATATCGTGATCAGCCCCAGCATTTT
TRBV2	TRBJ1-1	.	.	CASKGEGNTEAFF	TGTGCCAGCAAGGGAGAGGGGAACACTGAAGCTTTCTTT
TRBV11-1	TRBJ1-1	.	TRBD1	CASSPGTGLGEAFF	TGTGCCAGCAGCCCGGGGACAGGGTTGGGTGAAGCTTTCTTT
TRBV5-6	TRBJ1-2	.	TRBD1	CASDITGGAGYTF	TGTGCCAGCGATATTACAGGGGGCGCTGGCTACACCTTC
TRBV28	TRBJ2-1	.	TRBD2	CASSPEWTSGSEFF	TGTGCCAGCAGTCCCGAGTGGACTAGCGGGAGTGAGTTCTTC
TRBV18	TRBJ2-5	.	.	CASSPAEWQRATQYF	TGTGCCAGCTCACCTGCGGAGTGGCAGAGGGCGACCCAGTACTTC
TRBV6-2/TRBV6-3	TRBJ2-3	.	TRBD1	CASSYGTGGTDTQYF	TGTGCCAGCAGTTATGGGACAGGGGGCACAGATACGCAGTATTTT
TRBV6-4	TRBJ2-3	once	TRBD2	CASRRTSGNTDTQYF	TGTGCCAGCCGCAGGACTAGCGGTAACACAGATACGCAGTATTTT
TRBV4-3	TRBJ2-6	.	.	CASSQDWWSSGANVLTF	TGCGCCAGCAGCCAAGATTGGTGGAGTTCTGGGGCCAACGTCCTGACTTTC